This record concerns one TCR beta chain sequence. Its antigen is still unknown. Trimming removed 6 bases at V and 8 bases at J, with 16 bases between. CDR3 length: 13 residues. TRBV12-4/TRBJ1-2 clonotypes were amplified with adaptor-ligated barcode primers. TCRdb re-analysed the multiplex PCR reads in MiXCR, keeping a single row per CDR3 protein. This sample has over a thousand distinct CDR3 sequences, with roughly a fifth found just once. Findings and limits, study-wide: Tumor memory CD4+ T cell TCR gene usage was found to cluster with blood and lymph node memory CD4+ cells and with lymph node naive CD4+ cells.

The receptor was isolated from a female donor with breast cancer. The chain couples TRBV12-3 or TRBV12-4 to TRBJ1-2, with D uncertain. The sample comprised memory CD4+ T cells sorted from blood. Subset noted: memory CD4+ T cells, CD4+CD45RO+CD25-. This CDR3 reads CASSQEGCDGYTF. CDR3 DNA sequence: TGTGCCAGCAGCCAAGAGGGTTGCGACGGCTACACCTTC.